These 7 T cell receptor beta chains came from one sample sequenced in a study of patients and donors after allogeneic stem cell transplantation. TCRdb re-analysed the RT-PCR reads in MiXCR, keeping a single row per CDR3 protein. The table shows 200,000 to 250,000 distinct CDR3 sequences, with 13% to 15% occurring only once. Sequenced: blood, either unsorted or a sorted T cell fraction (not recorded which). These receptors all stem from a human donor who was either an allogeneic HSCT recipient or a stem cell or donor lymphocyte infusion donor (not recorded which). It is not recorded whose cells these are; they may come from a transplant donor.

Here the CDR3 reads CASGPGQGLPSNQPQHF. In DNA, the CDR3 is TGTGCTAGTGGTCCGGGACAGGGGCTCCCTAGCAATCAGCCCCAGCATTTT. The chain combines TRBV12-5 with TRBJ1-5; TRBD1 matches 10 bases. Trimming at V came to 5 bases and at J to 0 bases, leaving 7 bases not matched to a gene. CDR1 and CDR2 (germline): LGHNT, FRNRAP. The CDR3 consists of 17 residues.

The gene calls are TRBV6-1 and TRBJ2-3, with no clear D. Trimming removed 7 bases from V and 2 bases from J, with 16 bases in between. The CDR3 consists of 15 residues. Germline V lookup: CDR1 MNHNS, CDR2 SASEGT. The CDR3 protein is CASTTTGLFTDTQYF. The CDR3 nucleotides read TGTGCCAGCACCACCACCGGTCTCTTCACAGATACGCAGTATTTT.

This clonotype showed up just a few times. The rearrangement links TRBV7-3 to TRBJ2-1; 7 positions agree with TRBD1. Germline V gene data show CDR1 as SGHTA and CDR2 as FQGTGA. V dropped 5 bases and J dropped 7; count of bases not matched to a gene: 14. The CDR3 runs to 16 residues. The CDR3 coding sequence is TGTGCCAGCAGCCCCAAGGGTAAACAGGGGAGAAATGAGCAGTTCTTC. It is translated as CASSPKGKQGRNEQFF. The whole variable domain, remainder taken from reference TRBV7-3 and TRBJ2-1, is GAGVSQTPSNKVTEKGKYVELRCDPISGHTALYWYRQSLGQGPEFLIYFQGTGAADDSGLPNDRFFAVRPEGSVSTLKIQRTERGDSAVYLCASSPKGKQGRNEQFFGPGTRLTVL.

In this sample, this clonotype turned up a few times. For the CDR3, the DNA is TGTGCCAGCAGAGGACAGGGAACCTCTGGAAACACCATATATTTT. Amino acid sequence: CASRGQGTSGNTIYF. The chain recombines TRBV2 with TRBJ1-3; 8 bases are a match to TRBD1. Trimming took 6 bases from V and 0 from J; bases not matched to a gene: 4. Looked up from germline, CDR1 is SNHLY and CDR2 is FYNNEI. The CDR3 covers 15 residues.

CDR3 in DNA: TGTGCCAGCAGCTTTGGGACAGGGTGGTCCTATAATTCACCCCTCCACTTT. Translated, it gives CASSFGTGWSYNSPLHF. The rearrangement links TRBV7-2 to TRBJ1-6; TRBD1 agrees at 9 bases. The junction had 4 bases not matched to a gene; V was cut back by 3 bases and J by 1 base. The CDR3 runs to 17 residues. The V gene's germline CDR1 is SGHTA and CDR2 FQGNSA.

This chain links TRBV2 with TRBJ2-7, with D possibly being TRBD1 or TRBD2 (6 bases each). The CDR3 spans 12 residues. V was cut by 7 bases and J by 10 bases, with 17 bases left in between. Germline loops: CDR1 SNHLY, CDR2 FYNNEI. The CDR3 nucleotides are TGTGCCAGCAACGGGCAGGGGAGGTTTCAGTACTTC. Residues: CASNGQGRFQYF.

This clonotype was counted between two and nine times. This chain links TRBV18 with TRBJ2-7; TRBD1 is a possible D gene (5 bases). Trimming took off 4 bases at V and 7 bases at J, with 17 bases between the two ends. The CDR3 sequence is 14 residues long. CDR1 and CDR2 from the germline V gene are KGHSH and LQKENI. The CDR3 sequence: CASSQPGNPREQYF. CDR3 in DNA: TGTGCCAGCTCACAGCCAGGGAACCCGCGGGAGCAGTACTTC. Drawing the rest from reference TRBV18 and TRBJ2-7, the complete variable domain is NAGVMQNPRHLVRRRGQEARLRCSPMKGHSHVYWYRQLPEEGLKFMVYLQKENIIDESGMPKERFSAEFPKEGPSILRIQQVVRGDSAAYFCASSQPGNPREQYFGPGTRLTVT.